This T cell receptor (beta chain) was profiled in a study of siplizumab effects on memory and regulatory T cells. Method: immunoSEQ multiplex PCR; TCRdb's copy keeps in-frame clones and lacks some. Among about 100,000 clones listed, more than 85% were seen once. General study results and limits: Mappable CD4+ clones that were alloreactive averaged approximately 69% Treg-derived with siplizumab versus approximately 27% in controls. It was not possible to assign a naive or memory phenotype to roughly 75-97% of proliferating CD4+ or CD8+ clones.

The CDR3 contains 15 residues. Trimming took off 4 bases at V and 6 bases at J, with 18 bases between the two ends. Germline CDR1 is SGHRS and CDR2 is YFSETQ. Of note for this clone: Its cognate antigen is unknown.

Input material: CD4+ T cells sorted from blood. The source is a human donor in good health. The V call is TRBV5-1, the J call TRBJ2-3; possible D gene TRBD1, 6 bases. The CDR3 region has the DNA TGCGCCAGCAGCCCGGGACACTCCACGGCGGATACGCAGTATTTT. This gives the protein CASSPGHSTADTQYF. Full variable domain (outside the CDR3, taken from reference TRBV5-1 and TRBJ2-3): KAGVTQTPRYLIKTRGQQVTLSCSPISGHRSVSWYQQTPGQGLQFLFEYFSETQRNKGNFPGRFSGRQFSNSRSEMNVSTLELGDSALYLCASSPGHSTADTQYFGPGTRLTVL.